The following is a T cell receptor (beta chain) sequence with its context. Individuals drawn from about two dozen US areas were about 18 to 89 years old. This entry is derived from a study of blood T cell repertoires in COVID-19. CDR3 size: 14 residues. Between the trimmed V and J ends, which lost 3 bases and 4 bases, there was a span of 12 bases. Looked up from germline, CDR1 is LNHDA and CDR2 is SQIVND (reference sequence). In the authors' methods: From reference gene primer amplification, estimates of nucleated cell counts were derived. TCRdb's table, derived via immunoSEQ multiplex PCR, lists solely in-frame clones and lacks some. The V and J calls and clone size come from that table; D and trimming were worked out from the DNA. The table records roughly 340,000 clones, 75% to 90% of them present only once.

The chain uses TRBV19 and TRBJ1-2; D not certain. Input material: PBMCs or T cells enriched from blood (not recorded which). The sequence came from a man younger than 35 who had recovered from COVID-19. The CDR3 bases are TGTGCCAGTAGTATGGGCGTCCAAGCCTATGGCTACACCTTC. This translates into CASSMGVQAYGYTF.